This T cell receptor (beta chain) appears in the sequencing data of a study of vaccination and CD4 T cells after COVID-19. Study-wide context: Those taking part got two shots of either the BNT162b2 or the mRNA-1273 vaccine.

The time point is: late sampling 161 to 241 days after vaccination in three convalescent patients. TCRdb re-called the PCR reads through MiXCR, storing one row per CDR3 protein. The sample has about 29,000 distinct CDR3 sequences, 50% seen once. Specimen: CD4+ T cells from blood, collected about 7 months after SARS-CoV-2 vaccination. This clonotype was obtained from a human donor who had recovered from COVID-19.

Here the CDR3 reads CASSYEAGGPTDTQYF. DNA for the CDR3: TGTGCCAGCAGTTACGAGGCGGGAGGGCCGACAGATACGCAGTATTTT. The V gene is TRBV6-5, the J gene TRBJ2-3; 9 bases fit TRBD2. After removal of 2 bases from V and 3 bases from J, the junction contained 6 bases not matched to a gene. Germline CDR1 reads MNHEY; CDR2 reads SVGAGI. The length of the CDR3 is 16 residues.